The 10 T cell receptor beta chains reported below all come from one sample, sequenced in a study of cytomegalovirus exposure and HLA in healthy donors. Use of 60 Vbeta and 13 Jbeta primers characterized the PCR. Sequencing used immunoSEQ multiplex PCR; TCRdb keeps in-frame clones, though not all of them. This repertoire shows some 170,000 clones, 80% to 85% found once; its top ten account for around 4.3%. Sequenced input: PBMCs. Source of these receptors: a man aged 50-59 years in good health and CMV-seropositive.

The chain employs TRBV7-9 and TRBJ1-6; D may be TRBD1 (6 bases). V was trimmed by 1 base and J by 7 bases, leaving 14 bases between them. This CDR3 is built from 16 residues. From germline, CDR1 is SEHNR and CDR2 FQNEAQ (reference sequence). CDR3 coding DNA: TGTGCCAGCAGCTTAGAGGGAGGGGGGACCAATTCACCCCTCCACTTT. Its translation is CASSLEGGGTNSPLHF. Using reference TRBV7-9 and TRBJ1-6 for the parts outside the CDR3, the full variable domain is DTGVSQNPRHKITKRGQNVTFRCDPISEHNRLYWYRQTLGQGPEFLTYFQNEAQLEKSRLLSDRFSAERPKGSFSTLEIQRTEQGDSAMYLCASSLEGGGTNSPLHFGNGTRLTVT.

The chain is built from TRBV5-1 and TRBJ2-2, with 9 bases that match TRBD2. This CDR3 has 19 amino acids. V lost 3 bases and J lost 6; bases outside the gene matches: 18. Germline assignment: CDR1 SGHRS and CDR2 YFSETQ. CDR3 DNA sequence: TGCGCCAGCAGCTGGGGGTTGGTTAGCGGGAGTTGGGGGGCCGGGGAGCTGTTTTTT. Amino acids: CASSWGLVSGSWGAGELFF.

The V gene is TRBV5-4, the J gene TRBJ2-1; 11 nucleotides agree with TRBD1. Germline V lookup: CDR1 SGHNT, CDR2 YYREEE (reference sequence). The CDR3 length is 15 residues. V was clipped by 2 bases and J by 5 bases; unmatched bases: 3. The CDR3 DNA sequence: TGTGCCAGCAGCTTCCGGGACAGGGGGGACAATGAGCAGTTCTTC. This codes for CASSFRDRGDNEQFF.

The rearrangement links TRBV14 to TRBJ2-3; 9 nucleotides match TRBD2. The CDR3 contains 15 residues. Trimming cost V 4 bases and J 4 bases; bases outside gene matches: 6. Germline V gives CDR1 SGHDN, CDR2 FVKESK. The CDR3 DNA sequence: TGTGCCAGCAGCCGAGATAGCGGGAGTTCAGATACGCAGTATTTT. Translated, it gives CASSRDSGSSDTQYF.

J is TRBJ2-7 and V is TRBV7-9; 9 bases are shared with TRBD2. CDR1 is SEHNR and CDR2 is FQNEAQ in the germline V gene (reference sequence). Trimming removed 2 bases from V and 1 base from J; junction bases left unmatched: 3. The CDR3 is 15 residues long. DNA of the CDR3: TGTGCCAGCAGCTTAACTAGCGGGTTATCCTACGAGCAGTACTTC. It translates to CASSLTSGLSYEQYF.

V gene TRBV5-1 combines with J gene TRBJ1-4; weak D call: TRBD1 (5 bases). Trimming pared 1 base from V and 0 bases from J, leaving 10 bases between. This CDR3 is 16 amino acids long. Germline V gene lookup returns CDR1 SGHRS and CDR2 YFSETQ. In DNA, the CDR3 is TGCGCCAGCAGCTTGATGGGGCTCGCAACTAATGAAAAACTGTTTTTT. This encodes CASSLMGLATNEKLFF.

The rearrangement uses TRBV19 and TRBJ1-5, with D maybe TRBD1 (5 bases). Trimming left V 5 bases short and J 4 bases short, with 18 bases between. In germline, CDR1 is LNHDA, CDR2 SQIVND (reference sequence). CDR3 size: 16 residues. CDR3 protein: CASSFFAGIGNQPQHF. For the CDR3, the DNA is TGTGCCAGTAGTTTTTTTGCAGGGATTGGGAATCAGCCCCAGCATTTT.

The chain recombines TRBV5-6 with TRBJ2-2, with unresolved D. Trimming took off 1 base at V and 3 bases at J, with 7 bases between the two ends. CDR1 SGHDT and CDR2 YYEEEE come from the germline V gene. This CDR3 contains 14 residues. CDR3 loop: CASSLRVDTGELFF. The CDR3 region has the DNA TGTGCCAGCAGCTTGCGTGTCGACACCGGGGAGCTGTTTTTT.

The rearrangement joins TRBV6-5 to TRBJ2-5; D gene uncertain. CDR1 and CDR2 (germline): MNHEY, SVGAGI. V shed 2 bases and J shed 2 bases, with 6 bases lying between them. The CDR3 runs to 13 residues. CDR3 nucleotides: TGTGCCAGCAGTTACGGCAGACAAGAGACCCAGTACTTC. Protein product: CASSYGRQETQYF.

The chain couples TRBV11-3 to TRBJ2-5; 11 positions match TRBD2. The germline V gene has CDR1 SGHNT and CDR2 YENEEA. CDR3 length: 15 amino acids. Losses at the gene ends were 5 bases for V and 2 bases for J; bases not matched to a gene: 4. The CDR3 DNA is TGTGCCAGCAGCCTTAGCGGGAGGGCACAAGAGACCCAGTACTTC. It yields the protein CASSLSGRAQETQYF.